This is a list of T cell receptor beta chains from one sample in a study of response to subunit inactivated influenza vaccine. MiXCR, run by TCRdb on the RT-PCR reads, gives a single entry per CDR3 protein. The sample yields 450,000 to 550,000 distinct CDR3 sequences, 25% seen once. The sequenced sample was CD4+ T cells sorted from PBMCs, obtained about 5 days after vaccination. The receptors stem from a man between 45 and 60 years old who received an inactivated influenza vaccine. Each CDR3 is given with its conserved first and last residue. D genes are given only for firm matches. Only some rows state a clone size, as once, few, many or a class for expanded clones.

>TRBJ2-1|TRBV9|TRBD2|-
TGTGCCAGCAGCGTAGTTGGGGGGGAGGCTTACAATGAGCAGTTCTTC
CASSVVGGEAYNEQFF
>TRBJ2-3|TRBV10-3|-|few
TGTGCCATCAGTGAGAACCGGGACCGAACGCAGTATTTT
CAISENRDRTQYF
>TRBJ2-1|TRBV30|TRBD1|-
TGTGCCTGGAGTGTGATGTTTCGACAGGGTCCGTTCTTC
CAWSVMFRQGPFF
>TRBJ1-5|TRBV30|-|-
TGTGCCTGGAGCGGGACTTATAGCAATCAGCCCCAGCATTTT
CAWSGTYSNQPQHF
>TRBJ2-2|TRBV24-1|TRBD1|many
TGTGCCACCAGTCGACAGGGTTCCCCCGGGGAGCTGTTTTTT
CATSRQGSPGELFF
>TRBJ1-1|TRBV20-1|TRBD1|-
TGCAGTGCTAGGTGGACAGGGGAAGCTTTCTTT
CSARWTGEAFF
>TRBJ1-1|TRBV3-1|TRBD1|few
TGTGCCAGCAGCCAAGTTGACAGGGGGCGAGCTTTCTTT
CASSQVDRGRAFF
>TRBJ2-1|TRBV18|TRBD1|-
TGTGCCAGCTCAGGACAGGGGCTCCGAGGTTACAATGAGCAGTTCTTC
CASSGQGLRGYNEQFF
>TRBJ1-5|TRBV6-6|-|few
TGTGCCAGCAGTTACCCCGGTGTTCAGCCCCAGCATTTT
CASSYPGVQPQHF
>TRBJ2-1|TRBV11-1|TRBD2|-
TGTGCCAGCACCCCCTTCAGGGTGGTAGCGGGATGGGTCGAGGAGCAGTTCTTC
CASTPFRVVAGWVEEQFF
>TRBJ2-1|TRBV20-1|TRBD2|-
TGCAGTGCTAGGAGTGGCCTAGCGGGAGGTTTACAGAATGAGCAGTTCTTC
CSARSGLAGGLQNEQFF
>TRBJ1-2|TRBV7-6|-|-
TGTGCCAGCAGCCCACTGGGTGGGATCGCCTATGGCTACACCTTC
CASSPLGGIAYGYTF
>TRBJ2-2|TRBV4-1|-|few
TGCGCCAGCAGCCAAGGGTTCCCGAACACCGGGGAGCTGTTTTTT
CASSQGFPNTGELFF
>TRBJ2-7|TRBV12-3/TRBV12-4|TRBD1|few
TGTGCCAGCAGTACTAGGACAGGTGACGAGCAGTACTTC
CASSTRTGDEQYF
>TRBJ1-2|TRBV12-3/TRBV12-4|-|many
TGTGCCAGCAGTTGGGGGGACTATGGCTACACCTTC
CASSWGDYGYTF
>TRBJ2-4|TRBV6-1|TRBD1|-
TGTGCCAGCAGCCCCGACAGGGTCAACATTCAGTACTTC
CASSPDRVNIQYF
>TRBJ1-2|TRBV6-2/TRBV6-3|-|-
TGTGCCAGCAGACCTTACAGGGAGGTGGATGGCTACACCTTC
CASRPYREVDGYTF
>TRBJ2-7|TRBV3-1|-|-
TGTGCCAGCAGCCAAGATGGCGCCGAGCAGTACTTC
CASSQDGAEQYF
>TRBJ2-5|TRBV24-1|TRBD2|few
TGTGCCACCAGTGACAGCCCCGGGACTAACCAAGAGACCCAGTACTTC
CATSDSPGTNQETQYF
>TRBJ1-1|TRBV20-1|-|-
TGCAGTGCTCGTCCGGGACACCCGAACACTGAAGCTTTCTTT
CSARPGHPNTEAFF
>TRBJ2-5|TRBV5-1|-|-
TGCGCCAGCAGTCCCTTCGGAGGGGTTGACGGAGAGACCCAGTACTTC
CASSPFGGVDGETQYF
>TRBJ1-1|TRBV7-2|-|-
TGTGCCAGCAGCCGAGGTGGAGGGTTGAACACTGAAGCTTTCTTT
CASSRGGGLNTEAFF
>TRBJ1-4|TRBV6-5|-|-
TGTGCCAGCAGTTCTACAAGGTCCGCAACTAATGAAAAACTGTTTTTT
CASSSTRSATNEKLFF
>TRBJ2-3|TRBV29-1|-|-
TGCAGCGCTCCTCCCGGACTGAGCACAGATACGCAGTATTTT
CSAPPGLSTDTQYF
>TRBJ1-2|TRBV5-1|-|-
TGCGCCAGCAGCATAGACCCGGGAAGAAAATCCTATGGCTACACCTTC
CASSIDPGRKSYGYTF
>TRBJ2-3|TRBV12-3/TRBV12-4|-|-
TGTGCCAGCAGTCCCCAGGTGGTCCACACAGATACGCAGTATTTT
CASSPQVVHTDTQYF
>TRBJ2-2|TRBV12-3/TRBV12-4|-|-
TGTGCCAGCAGTTGGGTTCCAGCGAACACCGGGGAGCTGTTTTTT
CASSWVPANTGELFF
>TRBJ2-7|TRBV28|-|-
TGTGCCAGCAGTTTATACGCGGGTGCCAAGGTCTACGAGCAGTACTTC
CASSLYAGAKVYEQYF
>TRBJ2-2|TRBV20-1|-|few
TGCAGTGCGACACTAACGAACACCGGGGAGCTGTTTTTT
CSATLTNTGELFF
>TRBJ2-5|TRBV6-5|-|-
TGTGCCAGCAGTTACTCGTACAGGAAAGAGACCCAGTACTTC
CASSYSYRKETQYF
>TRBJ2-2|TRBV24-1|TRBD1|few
TGTGCCACCAGTGATTTGCCGGACAGGGGAGCCGGGGAGCTGTTTTTT
CATSDLPDRGAGELFF
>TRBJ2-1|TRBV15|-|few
TGTGCCACCAGCCTAAGCGGCGGCTCCTACAATGAGCAGTTCTTC
CATSLSGGSYNEQFF
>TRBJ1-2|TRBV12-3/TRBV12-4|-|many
TGTGCCAGCAGTCCCGACAGGCTTTATGGCTACACCTTC
CASSPDRLYGYTF
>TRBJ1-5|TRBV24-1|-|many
TGTGCCACCCCAGGACAGCCACCTAATCAGCCCCAGCATTTT
CATPGQPPNQPQHF
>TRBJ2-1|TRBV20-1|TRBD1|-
TGCAGTGCTAGAGACCCGGGACAGGGTACGCGTAGTGAGCAGTTCTTC
CSARDPGQGTRSEQFF
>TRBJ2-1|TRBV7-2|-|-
TGTGCCAGCAGCTCCGATCCGGGATCATATTGGAATGAGCAGTTCTTC
CASSSDPGSYWNEQFF
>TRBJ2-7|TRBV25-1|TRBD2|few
TGTGCCAGCAGTGAGCCCGGGAGGACTTACGAGCAGTACTTC
CASSEPGRTYEQYF
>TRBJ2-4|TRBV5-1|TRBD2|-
TGCGCCAGCAGCTTGACGGGGCTAGCGGAAAACATTCAGTACTTC
CASSLTGLAENIQYF
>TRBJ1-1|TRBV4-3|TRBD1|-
TGCGCCAGCAGCCAGTCCGGGACAGGGGGCCGGAACACTGAAGCTTTCTTT
CASSQSGTGGRNTEAFF
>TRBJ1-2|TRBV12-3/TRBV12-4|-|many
TGTGCCAGCAGTCTCTCTCGGAACTATGGCTACACCTTC
CASSLSRNYGYTF
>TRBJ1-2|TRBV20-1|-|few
TGCAGTGCTAGAGTCAGGGCCTTCTATGGCTACACCTTC
CSARVRAFYGYTF
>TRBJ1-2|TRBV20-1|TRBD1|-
TGCAGTGCACTGGACAGGGGCCAGGTCTATGGCTACACCTTC
CSALDRGQVYGYTF